Presented here are 26 T cell receptor beta chains from one specimen sequenced in a study of blood T cell repertoires in COVID-19. Produced via immunoSEQ multiplex PCR; TCRdb's table is partial and in-frame only. The table lists about 240,000 clones, about 85% of them singletons. The sequenced sample consisted of peripheral blood. The receptors were gathered from a man under 40 who had recovered from COVID-19.

The chain links TRBV6-5 to TRBJ2-7; D remains ambiguous. In germline, CDR1 is MNHEY, CDR2 SVGAGI. The CDR3 extends over 13 amino acids. Trimming took 8 bases from V and 6 from J, leaving 17 bases between them. CDR3 nucleotides: TGTGCCAGCGTGGGCAGACGTGGGCTCGAGCAGTACTTC. This codes for CASVGRRGLEQYF.

This chain joins TRBV10-2 and TRBJ1-4; a weak D match, TRBD1 (5 bases). The CDR3 extends over 15 amino acids. Germline lookup yields CDR1 WSHSY and CDR2 SAAADI. Deletions cut 5 bases from V and 8 bases from J, with 18 bases between. This CDR3 is CASSRDPGVFEKLFF. For the CDR3, the DNA is TGCGCCAGCAGTCGAGACCCGGGGGTGTTCGAAAAACTGTTTTTT.

The rearrangement links TRBV2 to TRBJ2-7; 8 bases map to TRBD2. The germline CDR1 and CDR2 sequences are SNHLY and FYNNEI. The CDR3 length is 16 residues. V lost 3 bases, J lost 2 bases, and 9 bases stayed unmatched. CDR3 loop: CASSDQRGLHTYEQYV. CDR3 nucleotide sequence: TGTGCCAGCAGTGATCAGCGGGGGCTACACACCTACGAGCAGTACGTC.

This chain connects TRBV6-5 to TRBJ2-3; weak D call: TRBD2 (5 bases). CDR3 length: 13 residues. CDR1 MNHEY and CDR2 SVGAGI come from the germline V gene. Trimming removed 5 bases from V and 4 bases from J, with 10 bases in between. In DNA, the CDR3 is TGTGCCAGCAGTCTCGGGGTCCCAGATACGCAGTATTTT. The encoded protein is CASSLGVPDTQYF.

The chain combines TRBV7-8 with TRBJ2-3; 10 positions match TRBD2. Germline lookup yields CDR1 SGHVS and CDR2 FQNEAQ. This CDR3 has 17 amino acids. V shed 0 bases and J 5 bases; nucleotides not matched to a gene: 8. The CDR3 DNA reads as TGTGCCAGCAGCTTAGCGCTAGTAGCGGGGGGAAGAGATACGCAGTATTTT. This codes for CASSLALVAGGRDTQYF. The full variable domain, with the rest looked up from reference TRBV7-8 and TRBJ2-3, is GAGVSQSPRYKVAKRGQDVALRCDPISGHVSLFWYQQALGQGPEFLTYFQNEAQLDKSGLPSDRFFAERPEGSVSTLKIQRTQQEDSAVYLCASSLALVAGGRDTQYFGPGTRLTVL.

The rearrangement links TRBV28 to TRBJ1-1; a possible D gene is TRBD1 (5 bases). The CDR3 length is 15 residues. In germline, CDR1 is MDHEN, CDR2 SYDVKM. Trimming left V 6 bases short and J 4 bases short, with 18 bases between. As DNA, the CDR3 is TGTGCCAGCAGACCTCACCCACAGGTTCGCACTGAAGCTTTCTTT. This sequence encodes CASRPHPQVRTEAFF.

The rearrangement uses TRBV6-5 and TRBJ1-1, with a possible D match to TRBD1 (5 bases). The CDR3 loop spans 13 amino acids. With 5 bases removed from V and 1 base from J, the gap between germline ends came to 8 bases. Germline V lookup: CDR1 MNHEY, CDR2 SVGAGI. The CDR3 region is CASSITGNTEAFF. CDR3 sequence (DNA): TGTGCCAGCAGTATAACAGGGAACACTGAAGCTTTCTTT.

The chain recombines TRBV9 with TRBJ1-6, with D maybe TRBD1 (6 bases). Germline V gene lookup returns CDR1 SGDLS and CDR2 YYNGEE. This CDR3 has 14 amino acids. The ends were cut back, 3 bases at V and 10 bases at J, with 14 bases in the middle. The CDR3 here is CASSEGRGQSPLHF. The CDR3 DNA sequence: TGTGCCAGCAGCGAGGGCAGGGGCCAGTCACCCCTCCACTTT.

This clone was seen only once. The J gene is TRBJ2-3, the V gene TRBV5-1; 11 bases are a match to TRBD2. Per germline, CDR1 SGHRS and CDR2 YFSETQ. This CDR3 is built from 20 residues. The junction had 17 bases not matched to a gene; V was cut back by 0 bases and J by 5 bases. DNA for the CDR3: TGCGCCAGCAGCTTGGGACTAGCGGGGTCCTCCCGGGGAAGAGGAGATACGCAGTATTTT. The encoded protein is CASSLGLAGSSRGRGDTQYF. Filled out from reference TRBV5-1 and TRBJ2-3, the complete variable domain reads KAGVTQTPRYLIKTRGQQVTLSCSPISGHRSVSWYQQTPGQGLQFLFEYFSETQRNKGNFPGRFSGRQFSNSRSEMNVSTLELGDSALYLCASSLGLAGSSRGRGDTQYFGPGTRLTVL.

The V call is TRBV5-1, the J call TRBJ2-3, with a tentative D call TRBD2 (5 bases). The CDR3 has 14 amino acids. V was pared by 0 bases and J by 4 bases, with 9 bases between. Germline CDR1 reads SGHRS; CDR2 reads YFSETQ. CDR3 protein: CASSLGGASDTQYF. The CDR3 nucleotides are TGCGCCAGCAGCTTGGGGGGAGCTTCAGATACGCAGTATTTT.

This chain uses TRBV5-1 with TRBJ1-6; D may be TRBD1 (5 bases). This CDR3 comprises 16 residues. Germline V gene data show CDR1 as SGHRS and CDR2 as YFSETQ. V was pared by 4 bases and J by 5 bases, with 16 bases between. The CDR3 reads CASSPSGRSDNSPLHF. DNA for the CDR3: TGCGCCAGCAGCCCATCAGGGCGGTCGGATAATTCACCCCTCCACTTT.

This chain uses TRBV2 with TRBJ2-1; TRBD2 aligns across 10 bases. Germline-derived CDR1 and CDR2 are SNHLY and FYNNEI. There are 13 residues in the CDR3. The V and J ends lost 7 bases and 7 bases, in that order; junction bases with no gene match: 4. The CDR3 sequence is CASIVLAGNEQFF. In DNA, the CDR3 is TGTGCCAGCATTGTACTAGCGGGGAATGAGCAGTTCTTC.

The genes are TRBV5-1 and TRBJ1-4; D uncertain. V shed 0 bases and J shed 8 bases, with 8 bases lying between them. Germline V gives CDR1 SGHRS, CDR2 YFSETQ. The CDR3 covers 13 residues. CDR3 DNA: TGCGCCAGCAGCTTGGCGACGGGGGAAAAACTGTTTTTT. Translated: CASSLATGEKLFF.

This rearrangement joins TRBV7-9 to TRBJ1-4; TRBD1 might be the D (5 bases). Trimming pared 1 base from V and 4 bases from J, leaving 13 bases between. The germline V gene encodes CDR1 SEHNR and CDR2 FQNEAQ (reference sequence). The CDR3 contains 16 residues. In nucleotides, the CDR3 is TGTGCCAGCAGCTTAGGATCCGGGACTAGTAATGAAAAACTGTTTTTT. Translating it yields CASSLGSGTSNEKLFF. The full variable domain, with the rest looked up from reference TRBV7-9 and TRBJ1-4, is DTGVSQNPRHKITKRGQNVTFRCDPISEHNRLYWYRQTLGQGPEFLTYFQNEAQLEKSRLLSDRFSAERPKGSFSTLEIQRTEQGDSAMYLCASSLGSGTSNEKLFFGSGTQLSVL.

The genes are TRBV6-6 and TRBJ1-1; D unresolved. CDR1 and CDR2 from the germline V gene are MNHNY and SVGAGI (reference sequence). CDR3 length: 13 residues. V lost 9 bases and J 2 bases, leaving 13 bases between the germline ends. Written as DNA, the CDR3 is TGTGCCAGTCAACCCGCCGGTAACACTGAAGCTTTCTTT. This translates into CASQPAGNTEAFF.

The chain links TRBV2 to TRBJ2-1; D is uncertain. In germline, CDR1 is SNHLY, CDR2 FYNNEI. V was trimmed by 10 bases and J by 6 bases, leaving 22 bases between them. CDR3 length: 15 amino acids. The CDR3 region has the DNA TGTGCCACCAAGAATCTCAACGCGCCGGGCAATGAGCAGTTCTTC. As protein: CATKNLNAPGNEQFF.

This sequence joins TRBV7-2 and TRBJ2-1; 7 nucleotides line up with TRBD1. CDR3 length: 18 amino acids. Per germline, CDR1 SGHTA and CDR2 FQGNSA. Losses at the gene ends were 5 bases for V and 2 bases for J; bases not matched to a gene: 15. The CDR3 region has the DNA TGTGCCAGCAGCCTCAAGAAGTTTGACAGGGTCCCCTACAATGAGCAGTTCTTC. Translating gives CASSLKKFDRVPYNEQFF.

J is TRBJ2-1 and V is TRBV5-1, with 9 bases matching TRBD1. CDR1 and CDR2 from the germline V gene are SGHRS and YFSETQ. The CDR3 is 12 residues long. Trimming cost V 4 bases and J 9 bases; bases outside gene matches: 2. The CDR3 reads CASSVTGGEQFF. The CDR3 DNA reads TGCGCCAGCAGCGTGACAGGGGGTGAGCAGTTCTTC. Full variable domain (outside the CDR3, taken from reference TRBV5-1 and TRBJ2-1): KAGVTQTPRYLIKTRGQQVTLSCSPISGHRSVSWYQQTPGQGLQFLFEYFSETQRNKGNFPGRFSGRQFSNSRSEMNVSTLELGDSALYLCASSVTGGEQFFGPGTRLTVL.

The genes are TRBV7-8 and TRBJ2-3, with 11 nucleotides matching TRBD2. The CDR3 sequence is 17 residues long. J was trimmed by 4 bases and V by 6 bases; bases with no gene match: 12. Germline CDR1 SGHVS, CDR2 FQNEAQ. The CDR3 sequence is CASRLARLAGWSDTQYF. In nucleotides, the CDR3 is TGTGCCAGCAGACTTGCTCGACTAGCGGGGTGGTCAGATACGCAGTATTTT.

Only one count was recorded for this clone. The chain uses TRBV3-1 (or the pseudogene TRBV3-2) and TRBJ1-1; D remains ambiguous. Germline V gene sequence: CDR1 LGHDT, CDR2 YNNKEL (reference sequence). V was clipped by 6 bases and J by 3 bases, with 17 bases between them. The CDR3 is 15 amino acids. The CDR3 sequence: CASSRRRQSYTEAFF. CDR3 bases: TGTGCCAGCAGTCGGAGAAGGCAGAGCTACACTGAAGCTTTCTTT.

Remarks on this clone: One junction end disagrees with the germline gene, perhaps due to a read error. The chain links TRBV3-1 (or the pseudogene TRBV3-2) to TRBJ1-3; TRBD1 is a possible D gene (5 bases). The germline gives CDR1 LGHDT, CDR2 YNNKEL (reference sequence). This CDR3 is 18 amino acids long. The CDR3 DNA reads TGTGCCAGCAGCCAAAAGCTAGGGACTTATTCCTCTCGAAACACCATATATTTT. Its translation: CASSQKLGTYSSRNTIYF.

The chain is built from TRBV12-3 or TRBV12-4 and TRBJ1-2; 7 bases line up with TRBD1. Trimming cost V 5 bases and J 4 bases; bases outside gene matches: 1. The CDR3 is 12 residues long. CDR3: CASSGTAYGYTF. The CDR3 coding sequence is TGTGCCAGCAGTGGGACAGCCTATGGCTACACCTTC.

This chain uses TRBV19 with TRBJ2-7; tentative D call: TRBD1 (6 bases). There are 16 residues in the CDR3. V lost 5 bases and J lost 0, with 17 bases in between. The germline gives CDR1 LNHDA, CDR2 SQIVND (reference sequence). CDR3 sequence: CASSAVFGGSSYEQYF. The CDR3 DNA reads TGTGCCAGTAGTGCCGTTTTTGGGGGCAGCTCCTACGAGCAGTACTTC.

The rearrangement links TRBV20-1 to TRBJ1-4; 7 bases line up with TRBD1. The CDR3 runs 15 residues. J lost 5 bases, V lost 3 bases, and 9 bases had no gene match. Germline values: CDR1 DFQATT, CDR2 SNEGSKA (reference sequence). CDR3 residues: CSASPPGTENEKLFF. The CDR3 bases are TGCAGTGCTAGTCCCCCCGGGACAGAGAATGAAAAACTGTTTTTT.

The CDR3 here is CASSEALRLAGTQETQYF. The DNA for the CDR3 is TGTGCCAGCAGTGAAGCGCTTCGTCTAGCGGGGACCCAAGAGACCCAGTACTTC. V is TRBV6-1 and J is TRBJ2-5, with 9 bases aligning to TRBD2. CDR1 MNHNS and CDR2 SASEGT come from the germline V gene. The trim removed 0 bases at V and 1 base at J, leaving 9 bases unmatched. The CDR3 extends over 18 amino acids.

This clone came up many times. This chain links TRBV2 with TRBJ1-1; no definite D call. CDR3 length equals 13 residues. Between the trimmed V and J ends, which lost 5 bases and 4 bases, there was a span of 11 bases. CDR1 and CDR2 from the germline V gene are SNHLY and FYNNEI. The CDR3 DNA is TGTGCCAGCAGTTCCCAGCGGGGCACTGAAGCTTTCTTT. This encodes CASSSQRGTEAFF.